Described below is a single T cell receptor (beta chain) sequence and its context. Its cognate antigen has yet to be identified. Its CDR3 holds 11 amino acids, cysteine through phenylalanine. The nucleotide record is missing. For CDR1 and CDR2, the germline V gene (reference sequence) lists DFQATT and SNEGSKA. Receptors were amplified or captured by 5' RACE. Each TCR library was prepared from about 3.5 ug of total RNA. For each sample, cDNA was synthesized in eight separate reactions using SMARTScribe reverse transcriptase. Unique molecular identifiers containing a 6-nucleotide sample barcode were introduced through template switching during cDNA synthesis. Amplification of TCRalpha and TCRbeta cDNA involved two nested PCRs of approximately 16 and 9 cycles, and each PCR was followed by bead purification. Before amplification, the cDNA was treated with uracil DNA-glycosylase and purified using the QIAquick PCR purification kit. The second PCR added Illumina TruSeq-compatible adapters along with sample-specific barcodes. Library quality and concentration were assessed using TapeStation and Qubit, and approximately 5 ng of each library was pooled. The pooled libraries were sequenced with 2 x 100 bp reads and custom sequencing primers on an Illumina HiSeq2500 single-index Rapid Run. Per the original workflow: UMI-based consensus assembly with MiGEC version 1.2.6 was used to correct PCR and sequencing errors. V(D)J alignment, clonotype assembly and CDR3 extraction were performed with MiXCR version 2.1.1. Gene usage, clonotype sharing and MAIT/NKT TCR abundance were normalised by analysing the top 1000, 10 000 and 20 000 clonotypes per sample. After downsampling to 27 000 UMIs, diversity was calculated as the inverse Simpson index using the vegan R package. Paired Mann-Whitney U tests were applied to discordant twin pairs, with Benjamini-Hochberg correction for multiple testing. After the reads were reprocessed by TCRdb, one entry was made per CDR3 protein sequence, with no DNA. The V and J calls were determined by TCRdb, not by the authors. The table for this sample shows some 300,000 distinct CDR3 sequences. The top ten hold approximately 5.4% of the sample.

The record originates from a study of monozygotic twins with inflammatory bowel disease (dated by TCRdb to the late 2010s). With regard to the full study: In total, 28 monozygotic twin pairs made up the full study: 19 Danish pairs, all IBD-discordant, plus nine German pairs, of which four were IBD-concordant and five were IBD-discordant. The search for disease-associated traits relied mainly on comparing IBD patients with their genetically identical healthy co-twins within discordant pairs. Each individual had, on average, about 151 000 unique TCRalpha sequences and 181 000 unique TCRbeta sequences available for analysis. General study outcomes and caveats: Measured by the inverse Simpson index, TCRbeta repertoire diversity was lower in IBD patients than in their healthy co-twins. Compared with healthy twins, IBD patients shared fewer clonotypes with other individuals, and the difference was most pronounced in patients with signs of disease activity. The analysis was unable to tell different T cell subtypes apart. Because patients received different immunosuppressive treatments, the repertoires may have picked up extra background noise and variability between individuals. Repertoire similarity did not differ between concordant and discordant twins, which could be due to limited statistical power. The results gave no support for a single strong signal or clonotype linked to IBD.

From each donor, an approximately 2.5 ml peripheral blood sample was collected into PAXgene tubes and kept at -80 degrees C. Without any T cell sorting, total RNA was extracted from whole blood using the PAXgene blood miRNA kit on an automated QIAcube. Peripheral blood from monozygotic twin pairs concordant or discordant for inflammatory bowel disease was subjected to deep TCRalpha and TCRbeta repertoire profiling with unique molecular barcoding. Smoking habits were recorded for all twin pairs, and each individual was classified as a current, former or never smoker. Sample: blood. The sequence derives from a human donor with ulcerative colitis or Crohn's disease, or a healthy co-twin of an affected twin (not recorded which). The V and J genes are TRBV20-1 and TRBJ1-2; there is no DNA to check the TCRdb D call of TRBD1. CDR3 reads: CVGMGGYGYTF.